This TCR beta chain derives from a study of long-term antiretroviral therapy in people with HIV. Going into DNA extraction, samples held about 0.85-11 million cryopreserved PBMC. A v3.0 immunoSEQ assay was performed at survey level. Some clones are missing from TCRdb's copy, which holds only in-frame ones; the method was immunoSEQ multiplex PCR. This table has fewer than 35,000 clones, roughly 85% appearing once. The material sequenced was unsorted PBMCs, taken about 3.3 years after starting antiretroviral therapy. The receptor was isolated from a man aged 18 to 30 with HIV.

The CDR3 spells CASSYQDNTDTQYF. The CDR3 coding sequence is TGTGCCAGCAGTTACCAGGACAACACAGATACGCAGTATTTT. This chain links TRBV6-6 with TRBJ2-3, with TRBD1 as a possible D gene (5 bases). Germline lookup yields CDR1 MNHNY and CDR2 SVGAGI (reference sequence). Trimming removed 2 bases from V and 2 bases from J, with 8 bases in between. This CDR3 has 14 amino acids.